These T cell receptor beta chains were read from a single sample in a study of blood T cell repertoires in COVID-19. Assay: immunoSEQ multiplex PCR; the TCRdb copy retains only in-frame clones and omits some. In the table there are more than 85,000 clones, roughly 87% of which are singletons. The sequencing sample was made of peripheral blood. These receptors originate from a woman aged 55-75 years with acute or convalescent COVID-19. The CDR3 runs from the conserved cysteine through the conserved F or W. A D gene is named only where the DNA matches it firmly. Size is omitted from some rows. Given values are once, few, many or a class for expanded clones.

.	TRBV5-8	TRBJ2-3	.	TGTGCCAGCAGCTCGGACACCCCCAGGGATACGCAGTATTTT	CASSSDTPRDTQYF
.	TRBV9	TRBJ2-3	.	TGTGCCAGCAGCGTAGCTCCGGGAGACGATACGCAGTATTTT	CASSVAPGDDTQYF
.	TRBV10-3	TRBJ1-5	.	TGTGCCATCAGTGAGTCGTACGGGGGGAATCAGCCCCAGCATTTT	CAISESYGGNQPQHF
.	TRBV5-5	TRBJ2-2	.	TGTGCCAGCAGCGCGGGGTCCACCGGGGAGCTGTTTTTT	CASSAGSTGELFF
TRBD2	TRBV7-3	TRBJ2-3	.	TGTGCCAGCAGTCGTAGCGGGGGGAGCACAGATACGCAGTATTTT	CASSRSGGSTDTQYF
.	TRBV20-1	TRBJ1-5	.	TGCAGTGCTAGTAGAGGCGCCAATCAGCCCCAGCATTTT	CSASRGANQPQHF
.	TRBV4-2	TRBJ1-5	.	TGTGCCAGCAGCCAAGATCGCCCGGGGCGGGGTGGTCAGCCCCAGCATTTT	CASSQDRPGRGGQPQHF
.	TRBV2	TRBJ1-3	.	TGTGCCAGCAGTGAAAACAGGGCTGGTGGAAACACCATATATTTT	CASSENRAGGNTIYF
.	TRBV7-3	TRBJ2-1	.	TGTGCCAGCAGCCCGACTAGTAGCTCCTACAATGAGCAGTTCTTC	CASSPTSSSYNEQFF
.	TRBV18	TRBJ2-7	.	TGTGCCAGCTCACCAATCTTGTCGGGAGTAATCTACGAGCAGTACTTC	CASSPILSGVIYEQYF
.	TRBV6-5	TRBJ1-3	.	TGTGCCAGCAGTTACTCCCCGAGTTCGATGGGAAACACCATATATTTT	CASSYSPSSMGNTIYF
.	TRBV4-1	TRBJ1-6	.	TGCGCCAGCAGCCAAGATCCCAGGGGCTATTCACCCCTCCACTTT	CASSQDPRGYSPLHF
.	TRBV7-3	TRBJ2-5	.	TGTGCCAGCAGCTTAACCCCTAAAGAGACCCAGTACTTC	CASSLTPKETQYF
TRBD1	TRBV27	TRBJ1-6	.	TGTGCCAGCACCGCGACAGGGAGAAATTCACCCCTCCACTTT	CASTATGRNSPLHF
.	TRBV10-2	TRBJ1-6	.	TGCGCCAGCAGTGAGTCAACAGGAAGCTCCTATAATTCACCCCTCCACTTT	CASSESTGSSYNSPLHF
.	TRBV20-1	TRBJ1-1	.	TGCAGTGCTAGTCCGTCTGGAAGGGGGACTGAAGCTTTCTTT	CSASPSGRGTEAFF
TRBD1	TRBV6-5	TRBJ2-5	.	TGTGCCAGCCTCGAGGGGGCGCGAGAGACCCAGTACTTC	CASLEGARETQYF
.	TRBV20-1	TRBJ2-1	.	TGCAGTGCTAGAGGATCGCGTGAGCAGTTCTTC	CSARGSREQFF
.	TRBV11-2	TRBJ1-1	.	TGTGCCAGCAGCTATCTGGGACTTCAGAACACTGAAGCTTTCTTT	CASSYLGLQNTEAFF
.	TRBV2	TRBJ2-2	.	TGTGCCAGCAGAAAGGACAGCCCCTCGGAGCTGTTTTTT	CASRKDSPSELFF
.	TRBV18	TRBJ1-1	.	TGTGCCAGCTCACTAACCGGGACACCTACCCTGAACACTGAAGCTTTCTTT	CASSLTGTPTLNTEAFF
.	TRBV15	TRBJ2-2	.	TGTGCCACCAGCGGAAACAGTGGGGAGCTGTTTTTT	CATSGNSGELFF
TRBD2	TRBV6-2/TRBV6-3	TRBJ2-1	once	TGTGCCAGCAGTTACCCCACTAGCGGGAGTCACAATGAGCAGTTCTTC	CASSYPTSGSHNEQFF
.	TRBV24-1	TRBJ1-2	.	TGTGCCACCAGTGACCCGGGGGTCAACTATGGCTACACCTTC	CATSDPGVNYGYTF
TRBD2	TRBV5-1	TRBJ2-4	.	TGCGCCAGCAGCTTGGCCGCGGGAGCGAGCAAAAACATTCAGTACTTC	CASSLAAGASKNIQYF
.	TRBV9	TRBJ2-3	.	TGTGCCAGCAGCGTAGTGGACGGCCCCGGGGTCTGGACGCAGTATTTT	CASSVVDGPGVWTQYF
.	TRBV30	TRBJ1-3	.	TGTGCCTGGAGTCGGGACACCATATATTTT	CAWSRDTIYF
TRBD1	TRBV19	TRBJ1-2	.	TGTGCCAGTAATACATGGCCCGGACAGGGTAACTATGGCTACACCTTC	CASNTWPGQGNYGYTF
TRBD1	TRBV2	TRBJ1-1	.	TGTGCCAGCAGGCGTCAGGGGGACACTGAAGCTTTCTTT	CASRRQGDTEAFF
TRBD1	TRBV19	TRBJ1-5	.	TGTGCCAGTAGTACCGGACAGGGCGGAGGGCAGCCCCAGCATTTT	CASSTGQGGGQPQHF
.	TRBV15	TRBJ2-2	.	TGTGCCACCAGCACTCCGGGCACCGGGGAGCTGTTTTTT	CATSTPGTGELFF
.	TRBV6-1	TRBJ1-2	.	TGTGCCAGCAGTGAATCGTGGGGAAGTCAGGGCTATGGCTACACCTTC	CASSESWGSQGYGYTF
TRBD1	TRBV4-1	TRBJ2-5	.	TGCGCCAGCAGCCTGACATGGGACAGTCCCCCAGAGACCCAGTACTTC	CASSLTWDSPPETQYF
TRBD1	TRBV3-1/TRBV3-2	TRBJ2-2	.	TGTGCCAGTCAGGGGGCTGGGTGGACCGGGGAGCTGTTTTTT	CASQGAGWTGELFF
.	TRBV2	TRBJ2-6	.	TGTGCCAGCAGTCCCTACTCTGGGGCCAACGTCCTGACTTTC	CASSPYSGANVLTF
TRBD1	TRBV7-2	TRBJ1-1	.	TGTGCCAGCAGCATTGGGACAGTCGGGACTGAAGCTTTCTTT	CASSIGTVGTEAFF
TRBD1	TRBV10-3	TRBJ1-2	.	TGTGCCATCAGTATTGGGACAGGAGGCTATGGCTACACCTTC	CAISIGTGGYGYTF
TRBD2	TRBV7-6	TRBJ2-2	.	TGTGCCAGCAGCTTACTAGCGGGAGGGCCTGGGACCGGGGAGCTGTTTTTT	CASSLLAGGPGTGELFF
.	TRBV7-9	TRBJ2-1	.	TGTGCCAGCAGCTGGGAGCGGTTGCGGGGCTACAATGAGCAGTTCTTC	CASSWERLRGYNEQFF
.	TRBV24-1	TRBJ1-2	.	TGTGCCACCAGTGAACAGGGCTTCTATGGCTACACCTTC	CATSEQGFYGYTF
TRBD1	TRBV6-5	TRBJ2-2	once	TGTGCCAGCAGTTACCGGACAGGGGGTGGGCGGGAGCTGTTTTTT	CASSYRTGGGRELFF
.	TRBV11-3	TRBJ2-1	.	TGTGCCAGCAGCTTTGGTCGGGCCAACCCGACAGCGGAGCAGTTCTTC	CASSFGRANPTAEQFF
.	TRBV28	TRBJ1-5	.	TGTGCCAGCAGTACCGGGACAATCGGCAATCAGCCCCAGCATTTT	CASSTGTIGNQPQHF
.	TRBV7-3	TRBJ1-1	.	TGTGCCAGCAGCCCGGGCGGGACGGCGAGCACTGAAGCTTTCTTT	CASSPGGTASTEAFF
TRBD2	TRBV28	TRBJ2-7	few	TGTGCCAGCAGTTTAACCTTCGGGACTAGCGGGCTCAGCTCCTACGAGCAGTACTTC	CASSLTFGTSGLSSYEQYF
.	TRBV6-1	TRBJ2-6	.	TGTGCCAGCAGTGAAGGTCGAGGGTATGGGTCTGGGGCCAACGTCCTGACTTTC	CASSEGRGYGSGANVLTF
TRBD1	TRBV10-3	TRBJ2-5	.	TGTGCCATAAACAGAGACAGGGGAGAGGCGGAGACCCAGTACTTC	CAINRDRGEAETQYF
.	TRBV4-2	TRBJ2-3	.	TGTGCCAGCAGCCAAGTCTCTGGTAAAGGGGCAGATACGCAGTATTTT	CASSQVSGKGADTQYF
.	TRBV19	TRBJ2-3	.	TGTGCCAGTAGGAGAATCGCGAGCGATACGCAGTATTTT	CASRRIASDTQYF
.	TRBV27	TRBJ1-5	few	TGTGCCAGCAGTTTAACGGGATGGTTAGGGAACCAGCCCCAGCATTTT	CASSLTGWLGNQPQHF
.	TRBV2	TRBJ1-2	.	TGTGCCAGCAGTGATAGGGCAGGGCCCTATGGCTACACCTTC	CASSDRAGPYGYTF
.	TRBV27	TRBJ2-7	.	TGTGCCAGCAGTCCCCGACTAACCGTATACGAGCAGTACTTC	CASSPRLTVYEQYF
.	TRBV2	TRBJ2-7	.	TGTGCCAGCAGTTTCCGGGACCTACTAGCAAACGAGCAGTACTTC	CASSFRDLLANEQYF
.	TRBV7-8	TRBJ1-1	.	TGTGCCAGCAACCAGGGAGGGAGCACTGAAGCTTTCTTT	CASNQGGSTEAFF
TRBD1	TRBV28	TRBJ1-1	.	TGTGCCAGCAGCCGCCCTGACAGGGGGCAAAACACTGAAGCTTTCTTT	CASSRPDRGQNTEAFF
.	TRBV7-8	TRBJ1-5	.	TGTGCCAGCAGCAAGGGACCGCGAGGGGGTCAGCCCCAGCATTTT	CASSKGPRGGQPQHF
TRBD1	TRBV5-1	TRBJ1-2	.	TGCGCCAGCAGCCCCCGGGACAGCCCTGCCTATGGCTACACCTTC	CASSPRDSPAYGYTF
TRBD2	TRBV28	TRBJ2-1	.	TGTGCCAGCAGTCGGAGGGGAGCGGGAGGGTATGAGCAGTTCTTC	CASSRRGAGGYEQFF